Presented here are 14 T cell receptor beta chains from one specimen sequenced in a study of cytomegalovirus exposure and HLA in healthy donors. 13 Jbeta primers and 60 Vbeta primers were used for the PCR. TCRdb's table, derived via immunoSEQ multiplex PCR, lists solely in-frame clones and lacks some. In the table there are about 160,000 clones, over 75% of which are singletons. Sequencing was carried out using PBMCs. The receptors shown here come from a middle-aged man in good health and CMV-seronegative.

The gene calls are TRBV11-2 and TRBJ2-5, with TRBD1 matching 10 bases. The CDR3 extends over 16 amino acids. CDR1 and CDR2 (germline): SGHAT, FQNNGV. V was clipped by 5 bases and J by 7 bases; unmatched bases: 13. The CDR3 DNA reads as TGTGCCAGCAGCCGACAAATTGGACAGGGGGAGAGGACCCAGTACTTC. This sequence encodes CASSRQIGQGERTQYF.

CDR3 sequence (DNA): TGTGCCAGCAGCCAGCCCCTAGCGGGGGACCACTACGAGCAGTACTTC. Protein: CASSQPLAGDHYEQYF. The J gene is TRBJ2-7, the V gene TRBV4-2; 10 bases align to TRBD2. The CDR3 has 16 residues. Losses at the gene ends were 3 bases for V and 3 bases for J; bases not matched to a gene: 8. Germline-derived CDR1 and CDR2 are LGHNA and YNFKEQ.

The CDR3 nucleotides read TGTGCCAGCAGTTTGGGCGGGACCCAGCCCCAGCATTTT. Its translation: CASSLGGTQPQHF. The gene calls are TRBV28 and TRBJ1-5; maybe TRBD1 (5 bases). The CDR3 spans 13 residues. V was trimmed by 3 bases and J by 7 bases, leaving 10 bases between them. Looked up from germline, CDR1 is MDHEN and CDR2 is SYDVKM.

The CDR3: CASSLLQGVGKLFF. The DNA of the CDR3 is TGTGCCAGCAGCCTATTACAGGGGGTGGGAAAACTGTTTTTT. The V and J genes are TRBV11-2 and TRBJ1-4; TRBD1 matches at 8 bases. The CDR3 loop spans 14 amino acids. The germline V gene has CDR1 SGHAT and CDR2 FQNNGV. V gave up 5 bases and J gave up 10 bases; unmatched junction bases: 9.

V is TRBV27 and J is TRBJ2-7; no firm D call. The CDR3 sequence is 13 residues long. With 5 bases removed from V and 3 bases from J, the gap between germline ends came to 11 bases. Germline V lookup: CDR1 MNHEY, CDR2 SMNVEV (reference sequence). CDR3 protein: CASSQAPYYEQYF. The CDR3 DNA reads TGTGCCAGCAGTCAAGCTCCCTACTACGAGCAGTACTTC.

V usage is TRBV27 and J usage is TRBJ2-7, with D tentatively TRBD1 (6 bases). V was trimmed by 6 bases and J by 4 bases, leaving 22 bases between them. This CDR3 has 16 residues. CDR1 and CDR2 from the germline V gene are MNHEY and SMNVEV (reference sequence). The CDR3 DNA follows: TGTGCCAGCAGCCCCCTTGGGGACAAGGGCTTGTACGAGCAGTACTTC. Translating it yields CASSPLGDKGLYEQYF.

This clone has more than one count but fewer than ten. The gene calls are TRBV29-1 and TRBJ1-2; 11 nucleotides align to TRBD1. The trim removed 4 bases at V and 3 bases at J, leaving 1 base unmatched. In germline, CDR1 is SQVTM, CDR2 ANQGSEA. The CDR3 is made up of 13 amino acids. In DNA, the CDR3 is TGCAGCGTTGGGGACAGGGGGGACTATGGCTACACCTTC. Protein sequence: CSVGDRGDYGYTF.

The chain uses TRBV10-2 and TRBJ2-7; 12 bases fit TRBD2. CDR3 length equals 14 residues. V lost 4 bases and J lost 7; bases outside the gene matches: 5. Germline CDR1 reads WSHSY; CDR2 reads SAAADI. In nucleotides, the CDR3 is TGCGCCAGCAGTGCTAGCGGGGGGGAGGGAGAGCAGTACTTC. Protein sequence: CASSASGGEGEQYF.

The chain links TRBV18 to TRBJ2-3, with D unclear. The V end was cut by 0 bases, the J end by 6 bases, with 7 bases between. The germline CDR1 and CDR2 sequences are KGHSH and LQKENI. The CDR3 runs to 13 residues. The CDR3 DNA sequence: TGTGCCAGCTCACCACCAGGAGAGGATACGCAGTATTTT. The encoded protein is CASSPPGEDTQYF.

The J gene is TRBJ2-7, the V gene TRBV4-1; possible D gene TRBD2, 5 bases. The germline V gene encodes CDR1 MGHRA and CDR2 YSYEKL. The CDR3 runs to 14 residues. The germline V and J ends were trimmed by 0 bases and 1 base, with 7 bases remaining between them. The CDR3 nucleotides read TGCGCCAGCAGCCAAGACCCGGGATCCTACGAGCAGTACTTC. Translation gives CASSQDPGSYEQYF.

The chain has TRBV7-9 and TRBJ2-7; D unresolved. The V end lost 0 bases, the J end lost 5 bases, and 8 bases lay between the germline ends. The CDR3 totals 13 residues. Germline V gene data show CDR1 as SEHNR and CDR2 as FQNEAQ (reference sequence). The chain's CDR3 is CASSLALKDEQYF. Here the CDR3 DNA reads TGTGCCAGCAGCTTAGCGCTAAAAGACGAGCAGTACTTC.

This clone was seen more than once but under ten times. The V call is TRBV2, the J call TRBJ2-5; 9 nucleotides agree with TRBD2. With V trimmed by 0 bases and J by 4 bases, 15 bases remained unmatched. The CDR3 length is 19 residues. The V gene's germline CDR1 is SNHLY and CDR2 FYNNEI. The CDR3 coding sequence is TGTGCCAGCAGTGAAGCGCTTCGATGGACTAGCGTGGCCGGAGAGACCCAGTACTTC. Residues: CASSEALRWTSVAGETQYF.

The table lists this clone with a few counts. The rearrangement uses TRBV5-6 and TRBJ2-7; D call uncertain. With 1 base removed from V and 6 bases from J, the gap between germline ends came to 5 bases. The CDR3 contains 11 residues. Germline V CDR1 and CDR2: SGHDT, YYEEEE. CDR3: CASSLTSEQYF. In DNA, the CDR3 is TGTGCCAGCAGCTTGACGAGCGAGCAGTACTTC. Full variable domain (missing parts from reference TRBV5-6 and TRBJ2-7): DAGVTQSPTHLIKTRGQQVTLRCSPKSGHDTVSWYQQALGQGPQFIFQYYEEEERQRGNFPDRFSGHQFPNYSSELNVNALLLGDSALYLCASSLTSEQYFGPGTRLTVT.

The chain links TRBV19 to TRBJ1-5; perhaps TRBD1 as D (6 bases). Between the trimmed V and J ends, which lost 4 bases and 2 bases, there was a span of 12 bases. Germline V gives CDR1 LNHDA, CDR2 SQIVND (reference sequence). The CDR3 loop spans 15 amino acids. CDR3 region: CASSTIGTRNQPQHF. CDR3 nucleotide sequence: TGTGCCAGTAGTACTATCGGGACACGCAATCAGCCCCAGCATTTT. Complete variable domain (other parts from reference TRBV19 and TRBJ1-5): DGGITQSPKYLFRKEGQNVTLSCEQNLNHDAMYWYRQDPGQGLRLIYYSQIVNDFQKGDIAEGYSVSREKKESFPLTVTSAQKNPTAFYLCASSTIGTRNQPQHFGDGTRLSIL.